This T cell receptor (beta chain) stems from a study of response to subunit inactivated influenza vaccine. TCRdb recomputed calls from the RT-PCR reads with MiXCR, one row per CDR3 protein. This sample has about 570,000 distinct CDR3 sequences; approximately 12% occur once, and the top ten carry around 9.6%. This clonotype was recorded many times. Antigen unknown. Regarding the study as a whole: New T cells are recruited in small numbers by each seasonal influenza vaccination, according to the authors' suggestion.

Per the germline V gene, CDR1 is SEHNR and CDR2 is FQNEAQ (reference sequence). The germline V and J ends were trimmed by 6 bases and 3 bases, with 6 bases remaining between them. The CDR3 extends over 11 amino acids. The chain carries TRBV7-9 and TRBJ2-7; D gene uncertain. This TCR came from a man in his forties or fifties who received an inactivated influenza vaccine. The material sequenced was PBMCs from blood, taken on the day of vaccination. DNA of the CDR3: TGTGCCAGCAGTTCCCACTACGAGCAGTACTTC. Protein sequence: CASSSHYEQYF.